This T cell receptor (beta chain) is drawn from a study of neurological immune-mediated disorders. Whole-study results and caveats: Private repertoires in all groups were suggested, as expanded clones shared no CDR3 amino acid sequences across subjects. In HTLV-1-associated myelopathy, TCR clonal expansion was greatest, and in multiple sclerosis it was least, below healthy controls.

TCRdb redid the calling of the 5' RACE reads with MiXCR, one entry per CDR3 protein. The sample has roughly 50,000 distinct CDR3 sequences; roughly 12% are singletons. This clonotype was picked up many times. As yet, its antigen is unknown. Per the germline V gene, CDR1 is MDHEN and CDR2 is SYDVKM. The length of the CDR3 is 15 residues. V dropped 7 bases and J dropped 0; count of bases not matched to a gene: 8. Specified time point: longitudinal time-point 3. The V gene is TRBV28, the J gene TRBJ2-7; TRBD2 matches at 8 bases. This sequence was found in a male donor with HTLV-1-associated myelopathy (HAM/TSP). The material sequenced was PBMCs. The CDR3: CASTSGGGPSYEQYF. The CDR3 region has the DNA TGTGCCAGCACCTCGGGGGGGGGGCCCTCCTACGAGCAGTACTTC. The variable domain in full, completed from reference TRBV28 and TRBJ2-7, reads DVKVTQSSRYLVKRTGEKVFLECVQDMDHENMFWYRQDPGLGLRLIYFSYDVKMKEKGDIPEGYSVSREKKERFSLILESASTNQTSMYLCASTSGGGPSYEQYFGPGTRLTVT.